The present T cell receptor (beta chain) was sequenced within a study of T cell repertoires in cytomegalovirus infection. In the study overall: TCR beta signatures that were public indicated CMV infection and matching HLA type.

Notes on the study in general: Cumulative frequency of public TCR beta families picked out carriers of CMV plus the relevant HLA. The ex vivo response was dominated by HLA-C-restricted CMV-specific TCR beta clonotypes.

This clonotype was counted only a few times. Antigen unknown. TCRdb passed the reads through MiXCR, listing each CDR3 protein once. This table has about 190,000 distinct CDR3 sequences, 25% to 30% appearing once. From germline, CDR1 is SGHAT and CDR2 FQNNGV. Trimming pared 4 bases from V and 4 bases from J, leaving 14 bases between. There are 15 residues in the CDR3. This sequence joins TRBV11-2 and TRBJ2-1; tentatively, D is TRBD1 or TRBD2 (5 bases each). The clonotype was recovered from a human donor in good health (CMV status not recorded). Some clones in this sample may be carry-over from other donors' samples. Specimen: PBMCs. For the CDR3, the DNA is TGTGCCAGCAGCTCCGTGGGGACGGAATACAATGAGCAGTTCTTC. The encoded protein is CASSSVGTEYNEQFF.